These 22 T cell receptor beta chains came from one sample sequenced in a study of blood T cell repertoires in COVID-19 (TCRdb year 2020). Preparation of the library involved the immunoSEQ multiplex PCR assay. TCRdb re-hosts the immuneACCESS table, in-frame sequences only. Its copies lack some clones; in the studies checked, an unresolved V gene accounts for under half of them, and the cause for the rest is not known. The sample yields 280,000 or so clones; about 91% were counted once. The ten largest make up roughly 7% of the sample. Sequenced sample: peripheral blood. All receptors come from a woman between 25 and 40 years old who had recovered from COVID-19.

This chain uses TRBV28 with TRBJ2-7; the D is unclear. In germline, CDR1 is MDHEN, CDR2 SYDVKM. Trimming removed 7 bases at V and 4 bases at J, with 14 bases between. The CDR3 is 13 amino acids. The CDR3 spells CASTQPGTYEQYF. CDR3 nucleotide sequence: TGTGCCAGCACCCAACCGGGTACTTACGAGCAGTACTTC. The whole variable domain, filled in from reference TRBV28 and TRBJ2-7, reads DVKVTQSSRYLVKRTGEKVFLECVQDMDHENMFWYRQDPGLGLRLIYFSYDVKMKEKGDIPEGYSVSREKKERFSLILESASTNQTSMYLCASTQPGTYEQYFGPGTRLTVT.

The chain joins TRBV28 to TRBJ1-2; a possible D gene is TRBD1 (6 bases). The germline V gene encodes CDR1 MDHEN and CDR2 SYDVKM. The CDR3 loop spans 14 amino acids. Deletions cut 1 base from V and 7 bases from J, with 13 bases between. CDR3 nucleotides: TGTGCCAGCAGTTTATTACCAGGGGATCTTGGCTACACCTTC. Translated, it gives CASSLLPGDLGYTF.

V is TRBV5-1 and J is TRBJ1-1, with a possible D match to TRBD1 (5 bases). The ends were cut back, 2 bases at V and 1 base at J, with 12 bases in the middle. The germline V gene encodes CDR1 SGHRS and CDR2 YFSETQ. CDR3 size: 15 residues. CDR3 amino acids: CASSFTVTGNTEAFF. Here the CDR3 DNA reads TGCGCCAGCAGCTTTACCGTTACAGGGAACACTGAAGCTTTCTTT.

The CDR3 DNA sequence: TGTGCCAGCAGCTGGGGGGACCCCAGGGAGCAGTACTTC. Residues: CASSWGDPREQYF. The chain combines TRBV12-3 or TRBV12-4 with TRBJ2-7; perhaps TRBD2 as D (6 bases). V was clipped by 6 bases and J by 7 bases, with 16 bases between them. CDR3 length equals 13 residues.

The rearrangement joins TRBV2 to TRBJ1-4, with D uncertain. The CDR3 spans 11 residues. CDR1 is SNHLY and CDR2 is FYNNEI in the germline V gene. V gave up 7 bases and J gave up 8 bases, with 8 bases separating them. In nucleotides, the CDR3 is TGTGCCAGCAATCCGGGAGAAAAACTGTTTTTT. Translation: CASNPGEKLFF. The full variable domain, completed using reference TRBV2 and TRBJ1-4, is EPEVTQTPSHQVTQMGQEVILRCVPISNHLYFYWYRQILGQKVEFLVSFYNNEISEKSEIFDDQFSVERPDGSNFTLKIRSTKLEDSAMYFCASNPGEKLFFGSGTQLSVL.

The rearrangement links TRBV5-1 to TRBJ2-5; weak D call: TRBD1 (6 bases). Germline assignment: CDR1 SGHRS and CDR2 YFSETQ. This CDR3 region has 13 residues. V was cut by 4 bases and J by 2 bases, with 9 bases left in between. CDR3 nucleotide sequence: TGCGCCAGCAGCGGGGGCCCACAAGAGACCCAGTACTTC. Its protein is CASSGGPQETQYF. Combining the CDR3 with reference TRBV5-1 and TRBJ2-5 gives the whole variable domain KAGVTQTPRYLIKTRGQQVTLSCSPISGHRSVSWYQQTPGQGLQFLFEYFSETQRNKGNFPGRFSGRQFSNSRSEMNVSTLELGDSALYLCASSGGPQETQYFGPGTRLLVL.

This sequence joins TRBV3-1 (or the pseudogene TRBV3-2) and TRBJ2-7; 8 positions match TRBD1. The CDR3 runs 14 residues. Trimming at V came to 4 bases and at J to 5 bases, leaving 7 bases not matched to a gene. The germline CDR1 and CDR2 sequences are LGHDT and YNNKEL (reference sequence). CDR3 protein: CASSLQGVFDEQYF. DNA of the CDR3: TGTGCCAGCAGCCTACAGGGGGTGTTCGACGAGCAGTACTTC.

CDR3 in amino acids: CASSSPGQGSLANYGYTF. CDR3 DNA: TGTGCCAGCAGCTCACCGGGACAGGGGTCTTTAGCTAACTATGGCTACACCTTC. The J gene is TRBJ1-2, the V gene TRBV28, with 10 bases fitting TRBD1. V lost 6 bases to trimming and J lost 0 bases; unmatched junction nucleotides: 13. The CDR3 covers 18 residues. The germline CDR1 and CDR2 sequences are MDHEN and SYDVKM.

The CDR3 protein is CAIGGVGGEVGTEAFF. The CDR3 DNA follows: TGTGCCATCGGGGGGGTAGGGGGAGAGGTTGGCACTGAAGCTTTCTTT. The chain links TRBV10-3 to TRBJ1-1; tentatively, D is TRBD1 (6 bases). Germline values: CDR1 ENHRY, CDR2 SYGVKD. Trimming pared 8 bases from V and 4 bases from J, leaving 23 bases between. There are 16 residues in the CDR3.

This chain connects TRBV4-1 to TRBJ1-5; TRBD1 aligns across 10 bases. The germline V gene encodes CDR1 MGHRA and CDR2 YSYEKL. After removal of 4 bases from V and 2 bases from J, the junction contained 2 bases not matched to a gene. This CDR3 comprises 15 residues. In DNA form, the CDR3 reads TGCGCCAGCAGCCTAGACAGGGGGCGCAATCAGCCCCAGCATTTT. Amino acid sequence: CASSLDRGRNQPQHF.

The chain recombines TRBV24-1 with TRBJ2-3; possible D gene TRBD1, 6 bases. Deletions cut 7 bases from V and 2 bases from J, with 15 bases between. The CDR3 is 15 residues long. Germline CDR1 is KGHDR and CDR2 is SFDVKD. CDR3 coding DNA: TGTGCCACCAGCCCCCGAGGACAGTTCACAGATACGCAGTATTTT. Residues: CATSPRGQFTDTQYF.

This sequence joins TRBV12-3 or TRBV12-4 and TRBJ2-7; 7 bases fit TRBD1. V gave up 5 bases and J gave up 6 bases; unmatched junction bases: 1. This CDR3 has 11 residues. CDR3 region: CASSTGVEQYF. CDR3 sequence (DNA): TGTGCCAGCAGTACAGGGGTCGAGCAGTACTTC.

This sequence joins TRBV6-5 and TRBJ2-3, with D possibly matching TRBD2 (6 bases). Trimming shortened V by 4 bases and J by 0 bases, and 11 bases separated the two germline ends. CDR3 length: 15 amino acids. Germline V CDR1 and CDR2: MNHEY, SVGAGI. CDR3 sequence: CASSFGGASTDTQYF. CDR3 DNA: TGTGCCAGCAGTTTTGGCGGGGCTAGCACAGATACGCAGTATTTT.

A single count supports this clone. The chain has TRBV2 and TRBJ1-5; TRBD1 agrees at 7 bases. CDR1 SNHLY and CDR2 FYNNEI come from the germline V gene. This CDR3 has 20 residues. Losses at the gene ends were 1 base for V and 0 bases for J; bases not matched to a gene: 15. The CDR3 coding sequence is TGTGCCAGCAGTGAAGGTCTCGGGACAGTCATCCAAAATAGCAATCAGCCCCAGCATTTT. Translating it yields CASSEGLGTVIQNSNQPQHF.

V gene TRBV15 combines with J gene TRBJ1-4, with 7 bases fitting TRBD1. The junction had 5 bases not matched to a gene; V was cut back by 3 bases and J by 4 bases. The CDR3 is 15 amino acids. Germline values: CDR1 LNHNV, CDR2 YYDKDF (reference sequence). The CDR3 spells CATSRTGLLNEKLFF. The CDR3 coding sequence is TGTGCCACCAGCAGGACAGGGCTACTTAATGAAAAACTGTTTTTT.

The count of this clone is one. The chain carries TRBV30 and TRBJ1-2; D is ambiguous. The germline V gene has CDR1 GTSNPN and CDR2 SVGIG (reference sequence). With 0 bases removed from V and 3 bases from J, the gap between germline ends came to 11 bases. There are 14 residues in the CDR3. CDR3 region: CAWSVRVADYGYTF. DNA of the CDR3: TGTGCCTGGAGTGTACGGGTAGCCGACTATGGCTACACCTTC.

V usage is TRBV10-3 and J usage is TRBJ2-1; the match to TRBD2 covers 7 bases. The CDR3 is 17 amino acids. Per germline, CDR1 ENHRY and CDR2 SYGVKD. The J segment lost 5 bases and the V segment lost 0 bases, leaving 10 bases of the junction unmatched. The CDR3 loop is CAISESTLGGVNNEQFF. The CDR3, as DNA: TGTGCCATCAGTGAGTCGACGCTTGGGGGGGTCAACAATGAGCAGTTCTTC.

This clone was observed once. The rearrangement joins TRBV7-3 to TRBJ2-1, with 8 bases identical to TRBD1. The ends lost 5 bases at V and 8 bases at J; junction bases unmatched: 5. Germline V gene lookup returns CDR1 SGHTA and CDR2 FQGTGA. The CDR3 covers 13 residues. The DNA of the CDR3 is TGTGCCAGCAGCGCGAACAGGGGGGATGAGCAGTTCTTC. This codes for CASSANRGDEQFF.

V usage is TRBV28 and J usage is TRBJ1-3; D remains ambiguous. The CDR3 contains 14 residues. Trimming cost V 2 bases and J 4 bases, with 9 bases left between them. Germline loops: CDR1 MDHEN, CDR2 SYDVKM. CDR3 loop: CASSLIVGGNTIYF. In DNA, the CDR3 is TGTGCCAGCAGTTTAATTGTGGGCGGAAACACCATATATTTT. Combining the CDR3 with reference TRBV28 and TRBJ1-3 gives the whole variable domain DVKVTQSSRYLVKRTGEKVFLECVQDMDHENMFWYRQDPGLGLRLIYFSYDVKMKEKGDIPEGYSVSREKKERFSLILESASTNQTSMYLCASSLIVGGNTIYFGEGSWLTVV.

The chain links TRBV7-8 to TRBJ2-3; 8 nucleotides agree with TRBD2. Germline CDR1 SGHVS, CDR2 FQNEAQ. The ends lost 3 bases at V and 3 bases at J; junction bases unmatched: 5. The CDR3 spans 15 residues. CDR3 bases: TGTGCCAGCAGCTTTCTTAGCGGGGTGACAGATACGCAGTATTTT. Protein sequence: CASSFLSGVTDTQYF. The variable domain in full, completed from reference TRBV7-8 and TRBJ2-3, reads GAGVSQSPRYKVAKRGQDVALRCDPISGHVSLFWYQQALGQGPEFLTYFQNEAQLDKSGLPSDRFFAERPEGSVSTLKIQRTQQEDSAVYLCASSFLSGVTDTQYFGPGTRLTVL.

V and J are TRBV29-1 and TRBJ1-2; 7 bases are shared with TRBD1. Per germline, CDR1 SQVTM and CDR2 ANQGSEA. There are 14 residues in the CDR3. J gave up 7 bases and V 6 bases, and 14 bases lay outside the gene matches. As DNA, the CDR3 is TGCAGCGTCGAATCTGGGGGCAGGGGGTTTGGCTACACCTTC. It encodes CSVESGGRGFGYTF.

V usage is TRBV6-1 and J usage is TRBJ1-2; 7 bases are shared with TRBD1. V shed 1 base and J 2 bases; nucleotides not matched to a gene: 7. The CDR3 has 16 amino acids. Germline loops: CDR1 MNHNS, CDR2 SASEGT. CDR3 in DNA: TGTGCCAGCAGTGAAGGTTTAGGGACAGCCAACTATGGCTACACCTTC. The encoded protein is CASSEGLGTANYGYTF.